The clone carrying this TCR beta chain appeared once. The data were taken from a study of blood T cell repertoires in COVID-19. Overall study context: The samples span acute and convalescent COVID-19 from the United States, Italy and Spain. T cells, B-cell-depleted T cells, or PBMCs provided the cDNA or gDNA that served as material.

V lost 3 bases and J lost 2, with 7 bases in between. The V gene's germline CDR1 is LNHDA and CDR2 SQIVND (reference sequence). The CDR3 loop spans 13 amino acids. As originally analysed: It was from reference gene primer amplification that nucleated cell counts were estimated. TCRdb keeps only in-frame clones here, not all; method: immunoSEQ multiplex PCR. V and J calls and clone size follow that table, whereas D and trimming were derived from the DNA. The data hold some 60,000 clones, with around four fifths observed a single time. The rearrangement joins TRBV19 to TRBJ1-2; D gene ambiguous. The TCR sequence derives from a human donor in a cohort sampled during active COVID-19. Sequencing was done on a sample of peripheral blood. CDR3 DNA sequence: TGTGCCAGTAGTATTGGAGGGAACTATGGCTACACCTTC. It specifies CASSIGGNYGYTF.